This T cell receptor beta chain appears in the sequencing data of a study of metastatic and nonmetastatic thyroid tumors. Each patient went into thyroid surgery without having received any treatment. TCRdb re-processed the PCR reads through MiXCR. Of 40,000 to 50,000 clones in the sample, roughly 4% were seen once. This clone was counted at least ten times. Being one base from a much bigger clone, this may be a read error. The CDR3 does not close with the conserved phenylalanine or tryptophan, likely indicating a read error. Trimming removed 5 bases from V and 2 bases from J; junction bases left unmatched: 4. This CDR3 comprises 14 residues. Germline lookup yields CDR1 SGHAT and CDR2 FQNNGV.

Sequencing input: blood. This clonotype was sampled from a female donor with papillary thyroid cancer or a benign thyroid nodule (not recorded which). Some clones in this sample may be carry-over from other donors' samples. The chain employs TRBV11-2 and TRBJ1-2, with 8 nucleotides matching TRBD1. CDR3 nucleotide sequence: TGTGCCAGCAGCCCCCAGGGGGCGAACTATGGCTACACCCTC. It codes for CASSPQGANYGYTL.